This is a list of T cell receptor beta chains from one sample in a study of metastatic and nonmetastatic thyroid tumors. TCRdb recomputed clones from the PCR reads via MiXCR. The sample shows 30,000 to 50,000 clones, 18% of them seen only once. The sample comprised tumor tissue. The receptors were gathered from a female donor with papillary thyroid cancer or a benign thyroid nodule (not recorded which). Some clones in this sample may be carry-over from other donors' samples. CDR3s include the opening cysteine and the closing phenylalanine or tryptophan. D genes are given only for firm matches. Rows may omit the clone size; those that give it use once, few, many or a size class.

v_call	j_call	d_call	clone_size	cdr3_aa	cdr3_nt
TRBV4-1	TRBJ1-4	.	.	CASSQDREQCKEKLFF	TGCGCCAGCAGCCAAGATCGAGAACAGTGCAAAGAAAAACTGTTTTTT
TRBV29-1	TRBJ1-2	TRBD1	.	CSVEGGRGRNYGYTF	TGCAGCGTTGAAGGAGGGAGGGGGCGGAACTATGGCTACACCTTC
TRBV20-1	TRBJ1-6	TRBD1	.	CSARTGAYNSPLHF	TGCAGTGCTAGGACAGGGGCCTATAATTCACCCCTCCACTTT
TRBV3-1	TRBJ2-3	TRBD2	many	CASSLASGGRTDTQYF	TGTGCCAGCAGCCTCGCCTCGGGAGGACGCACAGATACGCAGTATTTT
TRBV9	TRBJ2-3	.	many	CASSVEGGALPRDTQYF	TGTGCCAGCAGCGTAGAGGGGGGAGCTCTCCCGAGAGATACGCAGTATTTT
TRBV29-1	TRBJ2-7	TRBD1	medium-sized	CSVVGQGSYEQYF	TGCAGCGTTGTGGGACAGGGTTCCTACGAGCAGTACTTC
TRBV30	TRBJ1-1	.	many	CAWSVPVFRGLNTEAFF	TGTGCCTGGAGTGTTCCGGTGTTTAGGGGGTTAAACACTGAAGCTTTCTTT
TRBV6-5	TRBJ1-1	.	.	CASSYSWDTGARTFF	TGTGCCAGCAGTTACTCATGGGACACTGGAGCCAGGACTTTCTTT
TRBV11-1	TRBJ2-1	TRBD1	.	CARSSGRGHYNEKFF	TGTGCCAGAAGCAGCGGAAGGGGGCATTACAATGAGAAGTTCTTC
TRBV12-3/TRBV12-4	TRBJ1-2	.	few	CASMGFPSYTF	TGTGCCAGCATGGGGTTCCCGAGCTACACCTTC
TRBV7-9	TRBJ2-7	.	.	CASSPTSYEQYF	TGTGCCAGCAGCCCTACTAGTTACGAGCAGTACTTC
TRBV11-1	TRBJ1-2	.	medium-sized	CASSFSGGGGYTF	TGTGCCAGCAGCTTTTCCGGGGGCGGCGGCTACACCTTC
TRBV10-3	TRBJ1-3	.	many	CAISELSGNTIYF	TGTGCCATCAGCGAACTGTCTGGAAACACCATATATTTT
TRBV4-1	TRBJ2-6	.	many	CASSPGTPSAGANVLTF	TGCGCCAGCAGCCCCGGGACACCGTCGGCTGGGGCCAACGTCCTGACTTTC
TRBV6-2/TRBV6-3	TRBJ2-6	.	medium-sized	CASSRVSGANVLTF	TGTGCCAGCAGCCGTGTATCTGGGGCCAACGTCCTGACTTTC
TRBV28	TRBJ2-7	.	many	CASSLFSGGVHEQYF	TGTGCCAGCAGTTTATTTAGCGGAGGGGTCCACGAGCAGTACTTC
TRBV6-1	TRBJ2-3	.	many	CASMLPFGGLADTQYF	TGTGCCAGCATGCTACCATTTGGGGGCTTGGCAGATACGCAGTATTTT
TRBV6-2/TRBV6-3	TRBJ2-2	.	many	CASSYTRQGYTGELFF	TGTGCCAGCAGTTACACCCGCCAGGGCTACACCGGGGAGCTGTTTTTT
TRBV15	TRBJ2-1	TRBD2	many	CATSKRESYNEQFF	TGTGCCACCAGCAAGCGGGAGTCCTACAATGAGCAGTTCTTC
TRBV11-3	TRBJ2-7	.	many	CASSLAAQGYEQYF	TGTGCCAGCAGCTTAGCCGCACAGGGTTACGAGCAGTACTTC